This T cell receptor (beta chain) appears in the sequencing data of a study of T cells in Graves' hyperthyroidism and ophthalmopathy. Researchers barred patients who had uncontrolled infection, other autoimmune disease, pregnancy or lactation. Looked up from germline, CDR1 is SGHAT and CDR2 is FQNNGV. The CDR3 runs to 15 residues. Amplification yielded TCR beta CDR3 regions, with RNA transcripts as the source. HTBI primers were employed in a first-round RT-PCR of the TCR CDR3. MiXCR, run by TCRdb on the multiplex PCR reads, gives a single entry per CDR3 protein. The sample has 300,000 to 450,000 distinct CDR3 sequences; more than 20% are singletons. Findings and caveats of the study: Blood held most thyroid clonotypes expanded above 0.001 frequency.

Turning to this clonotype: What it recognizes is unknown. This may come from a read error, since a much larger clone is one base off.

This TCR derives from a man aged 50 or older with Graves' hyperthyroidism. Sequencing was performed on blood. V is TRBV11-2 and J is TRBJ2-1, with 12 bases aligning to TRBD2. The CDR3 bases are TGTGCCAGCAGCTCCGGACTAGCGGGAAACAATAAGCAGTTCTTC. The encoded protein is CASSSGLAGNNKQFF.